This T cell receptor beta chain was profiled in a study of cytomegalovirus exposure and HLA in healthy donors. Across the whole study: Researchers previously reported finding 117 million unique TCR beta sequences from approximately 200 million T cells.

Germline V CDR1 and CDR2: SGHDT, YYEEEE. This CDR3 contains 16 residues. The J segment lost 5 bases and the V segment lost 0 bases, leaving 4 bases of the junction unmatched. Findings and caveats of the study: The study found most TCR sequences rare, yet found some public TCRs in many donors. For TCR beta chains, V- and J-gene trimming was later linked to a missense DCLRE1C variant.

With respect to this clone: The target antigen is unknown.

With 60 Vbeta and 13 Jbeta primers, the PCR was carried out. As handled by the study authors: A later analysis tallied some 84 million unique TCR beta chains, around 11 million of them shared. Sequenced by immunoSEQ multiplex PCR; TCRdb stores in-frame clones only, minus some. V and J calls and clone size come straight from that table; D and trimming were deduced from the DNA. The repertoire holds about 82,000 clones, with roughly four fifths as singletons. Sequenced sample: PBMCs. The receptor was isolated from a woman between 50 and 59 years old in good health and CMV-seropositive. J is TRBJ1-5 and V is TRBV5-6; 11 bases fit TRBD1. CDR3 DNA sequence: TGTGCCAGCAGCTTGGGGACAGGGGGCAGGGATCAGCCCCAGCATTTT. Protein sequence: CASSLGTGGRDQPQHF. Filled out from reference TRBV5-6 and TRBJ1-5, the complete variable domain reads DAGVTQSPTHLIKTRGQQVTLRCSPKSGHDTVSWYQQALGQGPQFIFQYYEEEERQRGNFPDRFSGHQFPNYSSELNVNALLLGDSALYLCASSLGTGGRDQPQHFGDGTRLSIL.